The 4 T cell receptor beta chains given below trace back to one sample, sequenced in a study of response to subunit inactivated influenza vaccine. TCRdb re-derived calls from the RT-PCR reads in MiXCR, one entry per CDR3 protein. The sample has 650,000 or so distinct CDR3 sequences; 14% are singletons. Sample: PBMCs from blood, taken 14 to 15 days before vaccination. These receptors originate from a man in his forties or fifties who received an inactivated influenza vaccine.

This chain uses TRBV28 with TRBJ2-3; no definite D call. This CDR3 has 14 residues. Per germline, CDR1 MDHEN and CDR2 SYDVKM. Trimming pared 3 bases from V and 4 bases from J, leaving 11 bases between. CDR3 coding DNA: TGTGCCAGCAGTTTTCCCGGACGGGCAGATACGCAGTATTTT. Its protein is CASSFPGRADTQYF.

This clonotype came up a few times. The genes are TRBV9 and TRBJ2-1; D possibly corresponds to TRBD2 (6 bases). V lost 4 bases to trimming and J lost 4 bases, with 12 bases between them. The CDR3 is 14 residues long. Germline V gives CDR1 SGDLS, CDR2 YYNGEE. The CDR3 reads CASSPPGGYNEQFF. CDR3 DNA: TGTGCCAGCAGCCCCCCAGGAGGGTACAATGAGCAGTTCTTC.

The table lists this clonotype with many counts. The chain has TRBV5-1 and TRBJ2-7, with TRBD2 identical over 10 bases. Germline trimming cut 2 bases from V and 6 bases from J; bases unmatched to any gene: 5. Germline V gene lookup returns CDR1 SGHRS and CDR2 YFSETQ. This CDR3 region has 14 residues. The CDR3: CASSLVAGGSEQYF. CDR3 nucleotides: TGCGCCAGCAGCTTAGTAGCGGGAGGCTCCGAGCAGTACTTC.

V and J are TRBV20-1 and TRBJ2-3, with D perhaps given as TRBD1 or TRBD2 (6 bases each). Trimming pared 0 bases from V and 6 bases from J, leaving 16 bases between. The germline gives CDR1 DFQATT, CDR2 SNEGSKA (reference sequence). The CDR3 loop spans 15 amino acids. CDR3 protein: CSARDPLGGRDTQYF. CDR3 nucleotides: TGCAGTGCTAGAGATCCCCTCGGGGGCAGGGATACGCAGTATTTT.